The rows below give T cell receptor beta chains drawn from one sample of a study of PD-1 blockade in mismatch repair-deficient tumors. Profiling relied on immunoSEQ multiplex PCR, and the TCRdb table lists in-frame clones only, not all of them. The sample carries roughly 120,000 clones, more than 70% recorded once. Sample: peripheral blood, taken approximately 71 weeks after starting pembrolizumab. These receptors were taken from an adult with mismatch repair-deficient cancer. Both conserved end residues are part of each CDR3. The D gene is left open where the match is weak. Clone size appears in some rows only: once, few, many, or a class for an expanded clone.

TRBJ2-1,NA,NA,TRBV30,CAWSPLTGRNEQFF,TGTGCCTGGAGTCCGCTCACAGGTCGGAATGAGCAGTTCTTC
TRBJ2-7,NA,NA,TRBV21-1,CASSGPGENYEQYF,TGTGCCAGCAGCGGCCCAGGGGAGAACTACGAGCAGTACTTC
TRBJ2-7,NA,NA,TRBV5-6,CASSSWTDDYEQYF,TGTGCCAGCAGCTCCTGGACAGACGACTACGAGCAGTACTTC
TRBJ2-1,NA,NA,TRBV5-8,CASSLRWTVSNEQFF,TGTGCCAGCAGCTTGAGGTGGACAGTTTCCAATGAGCAGTTCTTC
TRBJ2-3,NA,NA,TRBV29-1,CSVAWSGTDTQYF,TGCAGCGTTGCCTGGTCCGGCACAGATACGCAGTATTTT
TRBJ1-3,NA,NA,TRBV29-1,CSVEGCRVAGNTIYF,TGCAGCGTTGAAGGGTGTAGGGTCGCTGGAAACACCATATATTTT
TRBJ2-1,NA,NA,TRBV7-9,CASSLVRLSGNEQFF,TGTGCCAGCAGCTTAGTTCGGCTTAGTGGCAATGAGCAGTTCTTC
TRBJ2-1,few,NA,TRBV5-4,CASSLAGTEQFF,TGTGCCAGCAGCTTGGCGGGGACTGAGCAGTTCTTC
TRBJ1-4,NA,NA,TRBV6-6,CASSLTATNEKLFF,TGTGCCAGCAGTTTGACAGCAACTAATGAAAAACTGTTTTTT
TRBJ2-7,NA,NA,TRBV9,CASSVAEGSGQYF,TGTGCCAGCAGCGTAGCCGAGGGGTCAGGGCAGTACTTC
TRBJ2-1,NA,TRBD2,TRBV10-3,CAISAPTSGSVVGSYNEQFF,TGTGCCATCAGTGCTCCGACTAGCGGGAGTGTTGTGGGCTCCTACAATGAGCAGTTCTTC
TRBJ2-7,NA,TRBD2,TRBV4-1,CASSRGLAGLSYEQYF,TGCGCCAGCAGCCGAGGACTAGCGGGACTCTCCTACGAGCAGTACTTC
TRBJ2-1,NA,NA,TRBV9,CASSAESTSTDEQFF,TGTGCCAGCAGCGCAGAGAGTACTAGCACCGATGAGCAGTTCTTC
TRBJ1-2,NA,NA,TRBV25-1,CASTLGGYYGYTF,TGTGCCAGCACCCTCGGGGGGTACTATGGCTACACCTTC
TRBJ1-5,NA,TRBD1,TRBV30,CAWSVTGGGQPQHF,TGTGCCTGGAGTGTTACAGGGGGGGGTCAGCCCCAGCATTTT
TRBJ1-2,NA,NA,TRBV30,CAWSVEGNYGYTF,TGTGCCTGGAGTGTTGAAGGGAACTATGGCTACACCTTC
TRBJ1-2,once,TRBD1,TRBV13,CASSANLNRGSYGYTF,TGTGCCAGCAGCGCAAATTTGAACAGGGGAAGCTATGGCTACACCTTC
TRBJ2-5,NA,TRBD2,TRBV2,CASSEGSGLAGALETQYF,TGTGCCAGCAGTGAAGGCTCAGGACTAGCGGGAGCCCTGGAGACCCAGTACTTC
TRBJ2-7,NA,NA,TRBV29-1,CSVEGQSVNEQYF,TGCAGCGTTGAAGGACAGTCCGTTAACGAGCAGTACTTC
TRBJ2-1,NA,NA,TRBV4-2,CASSYNDEQFF,TGTGCCAGCAGCTATAACGATGAGCAGTTCTTC
TRBJ2-1,NA,NA,TRBV14,CASSQVDSSYNEQFF,TGTGCCAGCAGCCAAGTTGATAGCTCCTACAATGAGCAGTTCTTC
TRBJ2-7,NA,NA,TRBV29-1,CSVAQGSYEQYF,TGCAGCGTTGCGCAGGGATCCTACGAGCAGTACTTC
TRBJ2-1,NA,TRBD2,TRBV30,CAWDGTSGNNEQFF,TGTGCCTGGGACGGGACTAGCGGGAACAATGAGCAGTTCTTC
TRBJ2-1,NA,TRBD1,TRBV28,CASSRQGAYNEQFF,TGTGCCAGCAGTCGACAGGGGGCCTACAATGAGCAGTTCTTC
TRBJ2-1,NA,NA,TRBV6-5,CASSYSGVSNEQFF,TGTGCCAGCAGTTACTCTGGGGTATCAAATGAGCAGTTCTTC
TRBJ2-7,NA,NA,TRBV2,CASSEGAPYEQYF,TGTGCCAGCAGTGAAGGGGCCCCATACGAGCAGTACTTC
TRBJ2-1,NA,TRBD2,TRBV15,CATSSLLAGVEQFF,TGTGCCACCAGCAGTCTTCTAGCGGGAGTGGAGCAGTTCTTC
TRBJ2-4,NA,NA,TRBV7-3,CASIPGTVAGVAKNIQYF,TGTGCCAGCATCCCTGGGACGGTGGCGGGTGTAGCCAAAAACATTCAGTACTTC
TRBJ2-3,NA,NA,TRBV10-3,CASRNVGADTQYF,TGTGCCAGCAGAAACGTTGGGGCAGATACGCAGTATTTT
TRBJ2-7,NA,NA,TRBV5-8,CASSLILAPYEQYF,TGTGCCAGCAGCTTGATTTTGGCACCTTACGAGCAGTACTTC
TRBJ2-1,NA,NA,TRBV5-1,CASRSLWTLSDNEQFF,TGCGCCAGCAGGTCCCTCTGGACCCTTTCGGACAATGAGCAGTTCTTC
TRBJ2-2,NA,TRBD2,TRBV7-9,CASSLEGTSASNTGELFF,TGTGCCAGCAGCTTAGAAGGAACTAGCGCTTCGAACACCGGGGAGCTGTTTTTT
TRBJ1-2,NA,NA,TRBV6-1,CASSERSGQGYTF,TGTGCCAGCAGTGAGAGGTCAGGGCAGGGCTACACCTTC
TRBJ2-3,NA,NA,TRBV10-3,CATADPSTDTQYF,TGTGCCACTGCGGATCCTAGCACAGATACGCAGTATTTT
TRBJ2-1,NA,TRBD2,TRBV7-3,CASSPSGRAGNEQFF,TGTGCCAGCAGCCCTAGCGGGAGGGCCGGTAATGAGCAGTTCTTC
TRBJ2-3,once,NA,TRBV13,CASSLNRDTQYF,TGTGCCAGCAGCTTAAATAGGGATACGCAGTATTTT
TRBJ2-3,NA,NA,TRBV5-3,CAPGGVVDTQYF,TGTGCCCCCGGCGGGGTAGTAGATACGCAGTATTTT
TRBJ2-7,once,TRBD1,TRBV19,CASSKKGQGSYEQYF,TGTGCCAGTAGTAAAAAGGGACAGGGCTCCTACGAGCAGTACTTC
TRBJ1-2,NA,TRBD1,TRBV9,CASSAQMGTGAFYGYTF,TGTGCCAGCAGCGCCCAAATGGGGACAGGGGCGTTCTATGGCTACACCTTC
TRBJ2-5,NA,TRBD1,TRBV5-6,CASSLITGGYQETQYF,TGTGCCAGCAGCTTGATCACAGGGGGGTACCAAGAGACCCAGTACTTC
TRBJ2-5,NA,NA,TRBV6-1,CASSGSQTQYF,TGTGCCAGCAGTGGGTCGCAGACCCAGTACTTC
TRBJ2-7,once,TRBD1,TRBV7-9,CASSTRTGGLYEQYF,TGTGCCAGCAGCACCCGGACAGGGGGCTTGTACGAGCAGTACTTC
TRBJ2-7,NA,TRBD2,TRBV7-2,CASTQSPRGELAGSYEQYF,TGTGCCAGCACCCAAAGCCCCCGCGGCGAACTAGCGGGATCCTACGAGCAGTACTTC
TRBJ2-5,NA,NA,TRBV4-1,CASSQVPMNEETQYF,TGCGCCAGCAGCCAAGTTCCCATGAACGAAGAGACCCAGTACTTC
TRBJ2-2,NA,NA,TRBV5-6,CASSSGIPGELFF,TGTGCCAGCAGCTCCGGGATCCCCGGGGAGCTGTTTTTT
TRBJ2-2,once,TRBD2,TRBV27,CASSFLAGERNTGELFF,TGTGCCAGCAGCTTTCTAGCGGGAGAAAGGAACACCGGGGAGCTGTTTTTT
TRBJ2-5,once,TRBD1,TRBV15,CATSLDRVQETQYF,TGTGCCACCAGCCTAGACAGGGTCCAAGAGACCCAGTACTTC
TRBJ1-3,once,NA,TRBV9,CASSSDNGNTIYF,TGTGCCAGCAGCTCGGACAACGGAAACACCATATATTTT
TRBJ1-2,once,NA,TRBV28,CASSSLPTAGVPYGYTF,TGTGCCAGCAGTTCCTTGCCGACAGCAGGGGTGCCCTATGGCTACACCTTC
TRBJ1-5,NA,NA,TRBV6-6,CASSFRALYQPQHF,TGTGCCAGCAGTTTCCGGGCCTTATATCAGCCCCAGCATTTT
TRBJ1-2,NA,NA,TRBV4-1,CASSQGVVGYGYTF,TGCGCCAGCAGCCAAGGGGTCGTGGGATATGGCTACACCTTC
TRBJ2-5,NA,NA,TRBV11-2,CASSPRSGTARETQYF,TGTGCCAGCAGCCCGAGATCCGGGACGGCTCGAGAGACCCAGTACTTC
TRBJ2-1,NA,NA,TRBV7-9,CASSLVPEGSRNEQFF,TGTGCCAGCAGCTTAGTTCCGGAAGGGAGTCGCAATGAGCAGTTCTTC
TRBJ2-7,NA,NA,TRBV11-2,CASSLDSAYEQYF,TGTGCCAGCAGCTTAGATTCGGCCTACGAGCAGTACTTC
TRBJ2-2,NA,TRBD2,TRBV11-2,CASSRTGLAGGGNTGELFF,TGTGCCAGCAGCCGCACGGGACTAGCGGGAGGAGGGAACACCGGGGAGCTGTTTTTT
TRBJ1-1,once,NA,TRBV7-2,CASSLGDTHGNTEAFF,TGTGCCAGCAGCTTAGGGGACACACACGGGAACACTGAAGCTTTCTTT
TRBJ2-3,NA,NA,TRBV4-1,CASSQVLRGPRHSTDTQYF,TGCGCCAGCAGCCAAGTACTCCGGGGACCTAGACATAGCACAGATACGCAGTATTTT
TRBJ2-7,NA,NA,TRBV21-1,CASSPHRVRYEQYF,TGTGCCAGCAGCCCCCACAGGGTTCGCTACGAGCAGTACTTC